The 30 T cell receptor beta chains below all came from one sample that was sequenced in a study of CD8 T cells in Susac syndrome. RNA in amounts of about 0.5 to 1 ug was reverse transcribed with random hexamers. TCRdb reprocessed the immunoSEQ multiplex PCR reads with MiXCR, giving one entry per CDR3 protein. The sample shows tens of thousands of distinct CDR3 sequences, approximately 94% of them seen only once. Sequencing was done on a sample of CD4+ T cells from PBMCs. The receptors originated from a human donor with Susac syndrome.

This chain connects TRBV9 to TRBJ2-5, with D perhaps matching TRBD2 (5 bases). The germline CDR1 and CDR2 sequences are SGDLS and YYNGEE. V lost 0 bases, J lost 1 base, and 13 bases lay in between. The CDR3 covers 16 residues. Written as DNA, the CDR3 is TGTGCCAGCAGCGTAGAGGCTAGCATGTTCCAAGAGACCCAGTACTTC. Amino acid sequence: CASSVEASMFQETQYF.

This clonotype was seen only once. The CDR3 protein is CASSFQGQQETQYF. DNA of the CDR3: TGCGCCAGCAGCTTCCAGGGACAGCAAGAGACCCAGTACTTC. This chain connects TRBV5-1 to TRBJ2-5; 7 bases are a match to TRBD1. There are 14 residues in the CDR3. Germline assignment: CDR1 SGHRS and CDR2 YFSETQ. V was pared by 2 bases and J by 2 bases, with 3 bases of the junction left unmatched.

The DNA of the CDR3 is TGTGCCAGCACTTCCCATCGGTCCGCCCGGCAGTATTTT. Protein sequence: CASTSHRSARQYF. The chain uses TRBV6-5 and TRBJ2-3; D unresolved. This CDR3 has 13 residues. Germline CDR1 reads MNHEY; CDR2 reads SVGAGI. Trimming shortened V by 7 bases and J by 11 bases, and 19 bases separated the two germline ends.

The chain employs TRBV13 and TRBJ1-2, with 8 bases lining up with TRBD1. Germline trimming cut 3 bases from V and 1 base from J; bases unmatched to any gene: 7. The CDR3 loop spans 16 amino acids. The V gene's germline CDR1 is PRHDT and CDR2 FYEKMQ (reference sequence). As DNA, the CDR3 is TGTGCCAGCAGCTTTAGGGAACAGGGGGATAACTATGGCTACACCTTC. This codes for CASSFREQGDNYGYTF.

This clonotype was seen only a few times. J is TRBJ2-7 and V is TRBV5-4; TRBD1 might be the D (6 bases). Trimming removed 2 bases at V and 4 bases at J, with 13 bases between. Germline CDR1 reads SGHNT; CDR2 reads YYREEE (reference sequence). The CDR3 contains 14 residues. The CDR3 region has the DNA TGTGCCAGCAGCTTACAGGGAATTAAGTACGAGCAGTACTTC. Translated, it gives CASSLQGIKYEQYF.

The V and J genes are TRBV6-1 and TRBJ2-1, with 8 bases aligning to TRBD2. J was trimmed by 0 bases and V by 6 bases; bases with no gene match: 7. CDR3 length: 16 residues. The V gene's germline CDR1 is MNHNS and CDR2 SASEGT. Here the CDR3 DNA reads TGTGCCAGCAGACGGGGGGGGACCAACTCCTACAATGAGCAGTTCTTC. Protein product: CASRRGGTNSYNEQFF.

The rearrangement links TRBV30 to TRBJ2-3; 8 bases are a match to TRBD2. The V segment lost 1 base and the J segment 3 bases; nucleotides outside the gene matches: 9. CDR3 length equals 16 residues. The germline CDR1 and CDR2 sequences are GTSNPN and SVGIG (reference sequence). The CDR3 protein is CAWSGWGSGVTDTQYF. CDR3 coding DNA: TGTGCCTGGAGTGGTTGGGGTAGCGGGGTTACAGATACGCAGTATTTT.

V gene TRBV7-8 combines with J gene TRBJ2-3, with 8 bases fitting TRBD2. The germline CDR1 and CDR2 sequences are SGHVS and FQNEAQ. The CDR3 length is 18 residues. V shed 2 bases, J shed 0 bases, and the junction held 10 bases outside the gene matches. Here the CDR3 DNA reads TGTGCCAGCAGCTTAAGATTAGCGGGGCTTCGGAGCACAGATACGCAGTATTTT. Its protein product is CASSLRLAGLRSTDTQYF.

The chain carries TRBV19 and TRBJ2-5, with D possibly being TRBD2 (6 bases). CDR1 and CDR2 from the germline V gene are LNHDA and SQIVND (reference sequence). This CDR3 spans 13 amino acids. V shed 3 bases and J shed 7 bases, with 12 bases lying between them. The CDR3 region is CASSITSEGTQYF. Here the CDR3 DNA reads TGTGCCAGTAGTATTACTTCGGAGGGGACCCAGTACTTC.

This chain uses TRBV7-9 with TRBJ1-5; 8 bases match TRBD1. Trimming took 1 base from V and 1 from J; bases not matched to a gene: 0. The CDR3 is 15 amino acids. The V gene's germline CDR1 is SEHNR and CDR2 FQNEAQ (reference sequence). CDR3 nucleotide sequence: TGTGCCAGCAGCTTAGGACAGGGGAGCAATCAGCCCCAGCATTTT. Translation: CASSLGQGSNQPQHF.

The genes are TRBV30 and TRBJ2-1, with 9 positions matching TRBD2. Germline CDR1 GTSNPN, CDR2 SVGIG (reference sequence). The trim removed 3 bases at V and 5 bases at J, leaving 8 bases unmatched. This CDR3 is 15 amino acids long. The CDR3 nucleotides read TGTGCCTGGAGGAGAGGGCTAGCGGGAAACAATGAGCAGTTCTTC. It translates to CAWRRGLAGNNEQFF.

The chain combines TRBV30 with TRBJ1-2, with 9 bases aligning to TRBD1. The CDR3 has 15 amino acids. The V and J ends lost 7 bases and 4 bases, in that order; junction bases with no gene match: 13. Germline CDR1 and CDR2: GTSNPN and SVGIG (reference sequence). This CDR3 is CASRTTGGGGYGYTF. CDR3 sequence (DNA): TGTGCCTCGAGAACTACAGGGGGCGGGGGCTATGGCTACACCTTC.

The CDR3 loop reads CASSPPRGETEQFF. The CDR3 region has the DNA TGTGCCAGCAGTCCCCCCCGGGGCGAAACTGAGCAGTTCTTC. This chain links TRBV12-3 or TRBV12-4 with TRBJ2-1; the D gene could be TRBD1 or TRBD2 (5 bases each). With 5 bases removed from V and 9 bases from J, the gap between germline ends came to 17 bases. The CDR3 is made up of 14 amino acids.

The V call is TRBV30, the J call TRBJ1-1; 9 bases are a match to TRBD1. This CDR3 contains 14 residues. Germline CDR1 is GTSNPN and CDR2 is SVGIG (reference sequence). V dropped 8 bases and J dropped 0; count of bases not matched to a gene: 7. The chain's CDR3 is CAVTGGSMNTEAFF. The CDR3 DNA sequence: TGTGCCGTGACAGGGGGTTCGATGAACACTGAAGCTTTCTTT.

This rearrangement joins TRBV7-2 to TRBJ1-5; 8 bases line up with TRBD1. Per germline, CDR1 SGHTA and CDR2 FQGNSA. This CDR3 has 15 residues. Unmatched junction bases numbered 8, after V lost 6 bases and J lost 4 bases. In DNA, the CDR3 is TGTGCCAGCAGTGGCAGGGGGCTGGGGAATCAGCCCCAGCATTTT. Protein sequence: CASSGRGLGNQPQHF.

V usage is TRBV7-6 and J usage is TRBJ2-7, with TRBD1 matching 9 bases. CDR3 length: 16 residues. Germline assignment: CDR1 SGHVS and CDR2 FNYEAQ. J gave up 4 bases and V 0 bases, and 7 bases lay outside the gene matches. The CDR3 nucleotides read TGTGCCAGCAGCTTAGCCCCGGGACAGGGTGTGTACGAGCAGTACTTC. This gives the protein CASSLAPGQGVYEQYF.

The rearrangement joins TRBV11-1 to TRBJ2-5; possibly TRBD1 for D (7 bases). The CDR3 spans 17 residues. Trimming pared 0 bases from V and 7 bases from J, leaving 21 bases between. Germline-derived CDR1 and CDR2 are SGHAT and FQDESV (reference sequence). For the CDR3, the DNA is TGTGCCAGCAGCTTAGCTTCGGCGGGACGGCACAGGGGGACCCAGTACTTC. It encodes CASSLASAGRHRGTQYF.

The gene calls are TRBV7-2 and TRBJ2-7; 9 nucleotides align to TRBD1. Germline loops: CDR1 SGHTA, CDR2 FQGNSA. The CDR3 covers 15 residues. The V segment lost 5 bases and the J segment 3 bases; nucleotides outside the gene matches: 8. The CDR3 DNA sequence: TGTGCCAGCAGCCTAACAGGGGGCCAGGGCTACGAGCAGTACTTC. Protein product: CASSLTGGQGYEQYF.

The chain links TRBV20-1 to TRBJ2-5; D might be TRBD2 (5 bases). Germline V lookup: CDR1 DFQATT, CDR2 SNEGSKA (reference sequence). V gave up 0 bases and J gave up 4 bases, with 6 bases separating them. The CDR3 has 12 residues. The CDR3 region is CSAREDSETQYF. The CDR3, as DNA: TGCAGTGCTAGAGAGGACTCAGAGACCCAGTACTTC.

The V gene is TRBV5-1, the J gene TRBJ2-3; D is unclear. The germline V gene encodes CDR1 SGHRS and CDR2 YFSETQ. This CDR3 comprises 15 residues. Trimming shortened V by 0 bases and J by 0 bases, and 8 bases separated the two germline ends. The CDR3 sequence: CASSLVGASTDTQYF. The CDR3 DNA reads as TGCGCCAGCAGCTTGGTGGGCGCTAGCACAGATACGCAGTATTTT. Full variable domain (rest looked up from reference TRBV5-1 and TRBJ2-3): KAGVTQTPRYLIKTRGQQVTLSCSPISGHRSVSWYQQTPGQGLQFLFEYFSETQRNKGNFPGRFSGRQFSNSRSEMNVSTLELGDSALYLCASSLVGASTDTQYFGPGTRLTVL.

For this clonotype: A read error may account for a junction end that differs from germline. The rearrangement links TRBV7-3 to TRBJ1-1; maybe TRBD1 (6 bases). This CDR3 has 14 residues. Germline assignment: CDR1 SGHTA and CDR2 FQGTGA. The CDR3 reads CASSLSAGVTEAFF. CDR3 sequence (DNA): TGTGCCAGCAGTTTAAGTGCAGGGGTCACTGAAGCTTTCTTT.

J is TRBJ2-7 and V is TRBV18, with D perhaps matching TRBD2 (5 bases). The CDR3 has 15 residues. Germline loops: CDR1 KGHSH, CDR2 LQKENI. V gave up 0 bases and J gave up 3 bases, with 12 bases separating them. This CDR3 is CASSPPTRKDYEQYF. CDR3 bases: TGTGCCAGCTCACCACCAACTAGGAAGGACTACGAGCAGTACTTC.

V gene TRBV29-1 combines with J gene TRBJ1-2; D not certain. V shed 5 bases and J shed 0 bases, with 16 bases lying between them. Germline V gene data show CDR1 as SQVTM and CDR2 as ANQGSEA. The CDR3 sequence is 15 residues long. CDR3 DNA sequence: TGCAGCGTTTTGGGCCCCCGAAAACCTAACTATGGCTACACCTTC. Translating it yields CSVLGPRKPNYGYTF.

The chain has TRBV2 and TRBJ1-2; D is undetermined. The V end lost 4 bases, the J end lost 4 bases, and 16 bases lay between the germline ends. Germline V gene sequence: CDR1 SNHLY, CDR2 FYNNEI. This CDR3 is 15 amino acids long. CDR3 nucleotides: TGTGCCAGCAGTGCGAGGCCTGGGGAAGGCTATGGCTACACCTTC. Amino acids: CASSARPGEGYGYTF.

CDR3 region: CASSAPGNSNQPQHF. CDR3 nucleotide sequence: TGTGCCAGCAGTGCCCCGGGGAATAGCAATCAGCCCCAGCATTTT. The genes are TRBV2 and TRBJ1-5, with D unclear. Germline V gene data show CDR1 as SNHLY and CDR2 as FYNNEI. V lost 4 bases, J lost 0 bases, and 10 bases lay in between. The CDR3 consists of 15 residues.

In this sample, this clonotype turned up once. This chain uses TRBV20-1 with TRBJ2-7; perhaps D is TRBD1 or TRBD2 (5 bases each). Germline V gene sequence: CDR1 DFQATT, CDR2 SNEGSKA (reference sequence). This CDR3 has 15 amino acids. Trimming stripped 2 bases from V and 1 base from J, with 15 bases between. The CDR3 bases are TGCAGTGCTAGAAATATTGGGGACGGATCCTACGAGCAGTACTTC. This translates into CSARNIGDGSYEQYF.

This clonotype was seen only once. Here the CDR3 DNA reads TGTGCCAGCAGCTTAGTGGGGACCAAGGCGGAGACCCAGTACTTC. As protein: CASSLVGTKAETQYF. The chain couples TRBV7-9 to TRBJ2-5, with D possibly called TRBD1 or TRBD2 (5 bases each). Germline values: CDR1 SEHNR, CDR2 FQNEAQ (reference sequence). Trimming left V 1 base short and J 5 bases short, with 14 bases between. CDR3 length: 15 residues.

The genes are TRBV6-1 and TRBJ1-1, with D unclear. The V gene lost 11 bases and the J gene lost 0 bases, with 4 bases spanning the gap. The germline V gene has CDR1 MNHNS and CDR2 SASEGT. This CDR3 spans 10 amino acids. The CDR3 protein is CASLNTEAFF. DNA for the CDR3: TGTGCCTCATTGAACACTGAAGCTTTCTTT.

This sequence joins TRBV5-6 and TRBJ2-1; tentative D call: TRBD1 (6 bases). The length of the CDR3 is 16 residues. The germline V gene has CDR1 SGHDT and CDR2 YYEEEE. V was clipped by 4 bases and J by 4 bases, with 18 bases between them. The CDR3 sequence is CASSAGGGHRYNEQFF. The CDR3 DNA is TGTGCCAGCAGCGCTGGTGGGGGACACCGGTACAATGAGCAGTTCTTC.

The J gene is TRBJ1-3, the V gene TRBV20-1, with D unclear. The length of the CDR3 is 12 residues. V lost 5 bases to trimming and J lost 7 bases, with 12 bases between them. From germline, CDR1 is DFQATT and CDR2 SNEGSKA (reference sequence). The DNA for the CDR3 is TGCAGTGCTGAGGGTCCGGGGAACACCATATATTTT. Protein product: CSAEGPGNTIYF.